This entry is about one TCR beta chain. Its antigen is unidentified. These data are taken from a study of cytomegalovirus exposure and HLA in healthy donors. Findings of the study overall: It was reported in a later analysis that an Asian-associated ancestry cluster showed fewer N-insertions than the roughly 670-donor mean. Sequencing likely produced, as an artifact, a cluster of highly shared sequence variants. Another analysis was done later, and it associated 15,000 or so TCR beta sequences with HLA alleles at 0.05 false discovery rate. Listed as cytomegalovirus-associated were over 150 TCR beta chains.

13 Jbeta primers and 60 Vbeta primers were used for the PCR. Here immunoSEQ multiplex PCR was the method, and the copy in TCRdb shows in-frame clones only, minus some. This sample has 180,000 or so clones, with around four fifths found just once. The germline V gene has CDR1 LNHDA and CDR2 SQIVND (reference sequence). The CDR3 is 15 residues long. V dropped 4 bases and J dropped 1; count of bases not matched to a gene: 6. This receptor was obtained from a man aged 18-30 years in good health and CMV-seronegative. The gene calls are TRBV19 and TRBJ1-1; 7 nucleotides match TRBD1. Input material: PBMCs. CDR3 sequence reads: CASSTSGQKNTEAFF. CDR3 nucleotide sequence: TGTGCCAGTAGTACCTCGGGACAGAAGAACACTGAAGCTTTCTTT. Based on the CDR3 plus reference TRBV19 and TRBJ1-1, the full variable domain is DGGITQSPKYLFRKEGQNVTLSCEQNLNHDAMYWYRQDPGQGLRLIYYSQIVNDFQKGDIAEGYSVSREKKESFPLTVTSAQKNPTAFYLCASSTSGQKNTEAFFGQGTRLTVV.